These T cell receptor beta chains were read from a single sample in a study of OX40 agonist ivuxolimab in advanced cancers. The repertoire was sequenced with immunoSEQ multiplex PCR; TCRdb's copy has only in-frame clones and lacks some. Of 67,000 or so clones in the sample, roughly nine tenths are singletons; the top ten hold around 0.98%. The sequencing used CD4+ or CD8+ T cells sorted from blood, collected in a trial of the OX40 agonist ivuxolimab. These TCRs come from an adult with an advanced solid tumor such as melanoma, head and neck, liver or kidney cancer. Both conserved end residues are part of each CDR3. A D gene is named only where the DNA matches it firmly. Not all rows give a size; the values are once, few, many and, for expanded clones, a class.

j_call,v_call,clone_size,d_call,cdr3_aa,cdr3_nt
TRBJ1-4,TRBV21-1,.,.,CASSSPSQRTANEKLFF,TGTGCCAGCAGCTCTCCCTCACAAAGGACGGCTAATGAAAAACTGTTTTTT
TRBJ1-5,TRBV19,.,.,CASSWTGNQPQHF,TGTGCCAGTTCATGGACAGGCAATCAGCCCCAGCATTTT
TRBJ2-7,TRBV7-2,.,.,CASSLGLDAIYEQYF,TGTGCCAGCAGCTTAGGGCTTGACGCCATCTACGAGCAGTACTTC
TRBJ2-1,TRBV27,few,.,CASSSVYSGGGLLNEQFF,TGTGCCAGCAGTTCAGTTTATAGTGGAGGGGGACTGTTAAACGAGCAGTTCTTC
TRBJ2-7,TRBV28,once,TRBD2,CASSSSGTSGYYEQYF,TGTGCCAGCAGTTCCTCCGGGACTAGCGGTTACTACGAGCAGTACTTC
TRBJ2-1,TRBV27,once,TRBD1,CASSTAGGPLARQFF,TGTGCCAGCAGTACGGCAGGGGGACCCTTGGCCCGGCAGTTCTTC
TRBJ2-4,TRBV5-8,.,.,CASSLLARTWGAGNIQYF,TGTGCCAGCAGCTTGCTCGCGCGGACTTGGGGCGCCGGAAACATTCAGTACTTC
TRBJ1-2,TRBV28,.,.,CASSLLQGRNTF,TGTGCCAGCAGTTTACTACAGGGCAGAAACACCTTC
TRBJ2-5,TRBV4-2,.,TRBD2,CASSQGIAGRQQETQYF,TGTGCCAGCAGCCAAGGGATAGCGGGACGCCAACAAGAGACCCAGTACTTC
TRBJ2-3,TRBV7-3,few,TRBD2,CASSLFSGGAPDTQYF,TGTGCCAGCAGCCTCTTTAGCGGGGGGGCCCCAGATACGCAGTATTTT
TRBJ1-5,TRBV19,.,.,CASSPVDSNQPQHF,TGTGCCAGTAGTCCCGTGGATAGCAATCAGCCCCAGCATTTT
TRBJ2-7,TRBV7-2,.,TRBD1,CASSTRGQGTIYEQYF,TGTGCCAGCAGCACCCGGGGACAGGGGACAATCTACGAGCAGTACTTC
TRBJ1-2,TRBV10-3,.,.,CAISDGSLYGYTF,TGTGCCATCAGTGACGGCAGTCTCTATGGCTACACCTTC
TRBJ1-2,TRBV18,few,.,CASSKGQNYGYTF,TGTGCCAGCTCAAAAGGACAAAACTATGGCTACACCTTC
TRBJ1-5,TRBV10-2,once,TRBD1,CASSDIRDRGNQPQHF,TGCGCCAGCAGTGATATAAGGGACAGGGGCAATCAGCCCCAGCATTTT
TRBJ2-1,TRBV19,.,TRBD1,CASSIPGGWGLQFF,TGTGCCAGTAGTATCCCAGGGGGCTGGGGGCTCCAGTTCTTC